The rows below give T cell receptor beta chains drawn from one sample of a study of cytomegalovirus exposure and HLA in healthy donors. The assay was immunoSEQ multiplex PCR, and TCRdb's table has in-frame clones only and misses some. The data hold around 130,000 clones, with more than 60% observed a single time. Material: PBMCs. The origin of the receptors is a woman in her 40s in good health and CMV-seropositive. Each CDR3 is given with its conserved first and last residue. The D gene is left open where the match is weak. Some rows have no size entry. The others give once, few or many, or a class for an expanded clone.

j_call,v_call,d_call,clone_size,cdr3_aa,cdr3_nt
TRBJ2-1,TRBV7-3,NA,NA,CASSSNIYSGVHEQFF,TGTGCCAGCAGCTCCAATATCTACTCAGGGGTACATGAGCAGTTCTTC
TRBJ2-5,TRBV28,TRBD2,NA,CASRTSGRETQYF,TGTGCCAGCAGGACTAGCGGGAGAGAGACCCAGTACTTC
TRBJ1-4,TRBV18,NA,few,CASSDGANEKLFF,TGTGCCAGCTCAGACGGGGCTAATGAAAAACTGTTTTTT
TRBJ2-3,TRBV9,TRBD2,NA,CASSPGTSGTDTQYF,TGTGCCAGCAGCCCCGGGACTAGCGGCACAGATACGCAGTATTTT
TRBJ1-1,TRBV7-9,TRBD1,NA,CASSSDRVGTEAFF,TGTGCCAGCAGCTCGGACAGGGTTGGGACTGAAGCTTTCTTT
TRBJ2-1,TRBV5-4,TRBD2,NA,CASRPGTSTTNEQFF,TGTGCCAGCAGACCCGGGACTAGCACCACAAATGAGCAATTCTTC
TRBJ1-4,TRBV7-2,NA,NA,CASSLGQLVNEKLFF,TGTGCCAGCAGCCTCGGACAGTTAGTCAATGAAAAACTGTTTTTT
TRBJ2-7,TRBV5-4,TRBD2,NA,CASSLPTSGPYEQYF,TGTGCCAGCAGCTTGCCGACTAGCGGACCCTACGAGCAGTACTTC
TRBJ1-1,TRBV5-4,NA,NA,CASSSPGRNTEAFF,TGTGCCAGCAGCTCCCCAGGGCGAAACACTGAAGCTTTCTTT
TRBJ2-7,TRBV5-1,TRBD1,few,CASSLAILSDRAYEQYF,TGCGCCAGCAGCTTGGCCATTCTGTCGGACAGGGCCTACGAGCAGTACTTC
TRBJ2-7,TRBV19,NA,NA,CASSRGEGTPYEQYF,TGTGCCAGTAGTAGGGGCGAGGGGACTCCCTACGAGCAGTACTTC
TRBJ1-4,TRBV7-9,NA,few,CASSFNTAPNEKLFF,TGTGCCAGCAGCTTTAACACAGCACCTAATGAAAAACTGTTTTTT
TRBJ1-2,TRBV27,NA,NA,CASSSGQSNYGYTF,TGTGCCAGCAGTTCCGGACAGTCTAACTATGGCTACACCTTC
TRBJ1-2,TRBV28,TRBD1,NA,CASRFGTGVGYTF,TGTGCCAGCAGGTTCGGGACAGGGGTCGGCTACACCTTC
TRBJ2-1,TRBV7-2,TRBD1,NA,CASSVRTGSYNEQFF,TGTGCCAGCAGCGTGCGGACAGGGTCCTACAATGAGCAGTTCTTC
TRBJ1-5,TRBV5-1,NA,NA,CASSIGDSNQPQHF,TGCGCCAGCAGCATAGGGGATAGCAATCAGCCCCAGCATTTT
TRBJ2-7,TRBV7-2,TRBD1,NA,CASSSQGAYEQYF,TGTGCCAGCAGCTCTCAGGGGGCGTACGAGCAGTACTTC
TRBJ2-4,TRBV4-3,TRBD2,NA,CASSQGGRAGAKNIQYF,TGCGCCAGCAGCCAAGGAGGGAGGGCGGGGGCCAAAAACATTCAGTACTTC
TRBJ2-1,TRBV19,NA,NA,CASRTPGSYNEQFF,TGTGCCAGTAGGACTCCCGGCTCCTACAATGAGCAGTTCTTC
TRBJ2-3,TRBV29-1,NA,NA,CSAAQGADTQYF,TGCAGCGCTGCACAGGGCGCAGATACGCAGTATTTT
TRBJ1-4,TRBV9,NA,NA,CASRRSGLLGTNEKLFF,TGTGCCAGCAGGAGGTCGGGACTTTTAGGAACTAATGAAAAACTGTTTTTT
TRBJ2-7,TRBV7-9,NA,NA,CASIPGGDRSSYEQYF,TGTGCCAGCATACCGGGAGGGGACAGAAGCTCCTACGAGCAGTACTTC
TRBJ1-2,TRBV18,TRBD1,NA,CASSPPGQGPYGGYTF,TGTGCCAGCTCACCACCGGGACAGGGACCCTATGGTGGCTACACCTTC
TRBJ2-5,TRBV19,TRBD1,NA,CASRGRDRPQETQYF,TGTGCCAGTAGGGGACGGGACAGACCACAAGAGACCCAGTACTTC
TRBJ2-3,TRBV7-3,TRBD2,NA,CASSFLAGDTQYF,TGTGCCAGCAGCTTTCTAGCGGGGGATACGCAGTATTTT
TRBJ2-1,TRBV5-4,TRBD2,NA,CASSPGLAGAKDNEQFF,TGTGCCAGCAGCCCCGGACTAGCGGGGGCCAAGGACAATGAGCAGTTCTTC
TRBJ1-1,TRBV9,NA,NA,CASSAPSGLNTEAFF,TGTGCCAGCAGCGCACCCTCGGGGTTGAACACTGAAGCTTTCTTT
TRBJ2-2,TRBV11-3,TRBD1,NA,CASSLGQGRAGELFF,TGTGCCAGCAGCTTGGGACAGGGCAGGGCCGGGGAGCTGTTTTTT
TRBJ2-6,TRBV7-2,TRBD1,NA,CASSFGQGTGANVLTF,TGTGCCAGCAGCTTCGGACAGGGTACTGGGGCCAACGTCCTGACTTTC